This TCR beta chain stems from a study of T cells in Graves' hyperthyroidism and ophthalmopathy. CDR3 length: 13 residues. In germline, CDR1 is DFQATT, CDR2 SNEGSKA (reference sequence). Deletions cut 4 bases from V and 3 bases from J, with 10 bases between. There were TCR beta CDR3 regions amplified from RNA transcripts. The TCR CDR3 was amplified in a first-round RT-PCR using the HTBI primer set. TCRdb reprocessed the multiplex PCR reads with MiXCR, giving one entry per CDR3 protein. The sample lists 650,000 to 800,000 distinct CDR3 sequences, roughly 45% occurring once. The clonotype was recovered from an adult man with Graves' disease, either hyperthyroidism or ophthalmopathy (not recorded which). Input material: peripheral blood or thyroid tissue (not recorded which). The genes are TRBV20-1 and TRBJ1-5; the D gene is possibly TRBD1 (6 bases). Here the CDR3 reads CSANGGDNQPQHF. The CDR3 region has the DNA TGCAGTGCTAATGGGGGCGACAATCAGCCCCAGCATTTT.